This T cell receptor beta chain is drawn from a study of Graves' ophthalmopathy and Graves' hyperthyroidism. Notes on the study in general: The model's ophthalmopathy progression predictions had approximately 71% sensitivity and 72.22% specificity.

V shed 4 bases, J shed 10 bases, and the junction held 9 bases outside the gene matches. Germline CDR1 and CDR2: SGHRS and YFSETQ. CDR3 length: 14 amino acids. This clonotype appeared many times. Its cognate antigen is unknown. RNA transcripts were the source from which TCR beta CDR3 regions were amplified. First-round RT-PCR relied on HTBI primers, and a second-round multiplex PCR came next. Via MiXCR, TCRdb re-called the multiplex PCR reads, giving one row per CDR3 protein. This sample yields approximately 380,000 distinct CDR3 sequences, of which around a fifth are seen a single time; 2.5% to 3% belongs to the top ten.

Input material: peripheral blood. This chain connects TRBV5-1 to TRBJ1-3, with 9 nucleotides matching TRBD1. This clonotype originated in a woman under 30 with stable Graves' hyperthyroidism. The CDR3 nucleotides are TGCGCCAGCAGCGGGGACAGGGCCCGAGGAACCATATATTTT. This encodes CASSGDRARGTIYF.